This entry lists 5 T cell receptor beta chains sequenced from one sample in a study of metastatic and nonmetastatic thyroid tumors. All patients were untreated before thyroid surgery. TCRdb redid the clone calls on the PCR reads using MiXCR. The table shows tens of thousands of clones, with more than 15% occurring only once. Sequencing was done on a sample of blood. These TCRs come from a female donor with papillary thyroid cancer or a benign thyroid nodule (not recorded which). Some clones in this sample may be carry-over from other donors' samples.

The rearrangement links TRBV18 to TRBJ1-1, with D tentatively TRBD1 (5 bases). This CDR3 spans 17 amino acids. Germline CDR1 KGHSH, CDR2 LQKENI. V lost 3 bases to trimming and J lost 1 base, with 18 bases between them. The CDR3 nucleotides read TGTGCCAGCTCACCCCCTTTAGGACAACCCGGGAACACTGAAGCTTTCTTT. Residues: CASSPPLGQPGNTEAFF.

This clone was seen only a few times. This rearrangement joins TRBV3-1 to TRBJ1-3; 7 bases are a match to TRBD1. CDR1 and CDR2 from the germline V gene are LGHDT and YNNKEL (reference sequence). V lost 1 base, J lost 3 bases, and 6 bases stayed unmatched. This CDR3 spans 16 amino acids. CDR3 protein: CASSQVPGGVGNTIYF. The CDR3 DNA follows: TGTGCCAGCAGCCAAGTCCCAGGGGGAGTTGGAAACACCATATATTTT.

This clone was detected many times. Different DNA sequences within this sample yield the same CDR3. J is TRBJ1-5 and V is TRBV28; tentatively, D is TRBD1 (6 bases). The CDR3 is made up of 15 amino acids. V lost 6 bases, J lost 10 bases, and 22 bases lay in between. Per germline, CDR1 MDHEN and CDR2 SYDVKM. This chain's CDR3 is CASRTPGGGRGPQHF. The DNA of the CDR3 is TGTGCCAGCAGGACACCGGGGGGCGGACGGGGTCCCCAGCATTTT.

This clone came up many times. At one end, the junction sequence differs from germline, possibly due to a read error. CDR3 sequence: CTSSLLQGPSYEQYF. DNA of the CDR3: TGTACCAGCAGCTTATTACAGGGCCCTTCCTACGAGCAGTACTTC. The chain joins TRBV11-2 to TRBJ2-7; tentative D call: TRBD1 (6 bases). Germline lookup yields CDR1 SGHAT and CDR2 FQNNGV. CDR3 length equals 15 residues.

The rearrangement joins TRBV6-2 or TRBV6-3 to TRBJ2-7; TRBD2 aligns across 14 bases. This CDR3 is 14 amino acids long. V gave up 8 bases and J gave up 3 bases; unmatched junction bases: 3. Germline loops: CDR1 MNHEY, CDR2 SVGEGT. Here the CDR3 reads CASGTSGGIYEQYF. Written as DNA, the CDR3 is TGTGCCAGCGGGACTAGCGGGGGAATCTACGAGCAGTACTTC.